This is a list of T cell receptor beta chains from one sample in a study of blood T cell repertoires in COVID-19. Data came from immunoSEQ multiplex PCR; TCRdb stores just in-frame clones and leaves some out. The profile shows about 240,000 clones, roughly 86% of them singletons. Sequencing input: peripheral blood. The receptors originated from a woman in her 70s with active or convalescent COVID-19. Each CDR3 is given without its conserved first and last residue.

j_call v_call cdr3_aa
TRBJ1-4 TRBV6-5 ASSYSSGTGDEKLF
TRBJ1-2 TRBV6-1 ASSARSGTGAYGYT
TRBJ1-2 TRBV28 ASSYTGPANYGYT
TRBJ1-1 TRBV5-6 ASSLPTGGTEAF
TRBJ2-7 TRBV6-5 ASGTRVYEQY
TRBJ2-3 TRBV10-3 AINSGGEDTQY
TRBJ1-5 TRBV7-8 ASSLPGHSNQPQH
TRBJ1-6 TRBV19 ASTVTQGDNSPLH
TRBJ2-5 TRBV7-2 ASSPPNMQETQY
TRBJ1-3 TRBV6-5 ASSFGGGGNTIY
TRBJ1-5 TRBV10-3 AISEGGQPQH
TRBJ1-2 TRBV6-6 ASSVNREGYT
TRBJ1-2 TRBV6-1 ASRPFTGLYGYT
TRBJ2-7 TRBV12-3/TRBV12-4 ASSLQGTYEQY
TRBJ1-4 TRBV19 ASTTWSDEKLF
TRBJ1-1 TRBV7-6 ASRSGRLAEAF
TRBJ2-1 TRBV5-4 ASSLGQGGNEQF
TRBJ1-3 TRBV3-1/TRBV3-2 ASSSLVGNTIY
TRBJ2-5 TRBV7-3 ASSSIAGGPETQY
TRBJ1-1 TRBV10-3 AISDLNGFEAF
TRBJ2-1 TRBV14 ASSPPGLAGQEQF
TRBJ1-1 TRBV18 ASSPIGGNTEAF
TRBJ2-3 TRBV11-2 ASSHPWGGPTDTQY
TRBJ2-3 TRBV5-5 ASSLARRDTQY
TRBJ2-5 TRBV5-1 ASSFVGTSRQETQY
TRBJ2-5 TRBV7-2 ASSGNEGRATTQY
TRBJ1-1 TRBV6-5 ASRLNPGAEAF
TRBJ2-7 TRBV3-1/TRBV3-2 ASRHPRGGTIKGEQY
TRBJ2-7 TRBV9 ASSPRLEKNPQKTYEQY
TRBJ2-2 TRBV7-2 ASSLGGANTGELF
TRBJ1-6 TRBV27 ASSPGQGRNSPLH
TRBJ1-4 TRBV5-1 ASSPWDRGSEKLF
TRBJ1-3 TRBV5-1 ASSLDSEGNTIY
TRBJ1-1 TRBV12-3/TRBV12-4 ASSALLNTEAF
TRBJ1-5 TRBV5-8 ASSPKGYSNQPQH
TRBJ2-3 TRBV6-5 ASSADRGTQY
TRBJ2-3 TRBV24-1 ATSDASGPPTTQY
TRBJ2-7 TRBV6-5 ASTGGYEQY
TRBJ2-7 TRBV4-3 ASSSHELSGATYEQY
TRBJ2-2 TRBV3-1/TRBV3-2 ASRELAGSDGELF
TRBJ1-5 TRBV6-2/TRBV6-3 ASSLQGDQPQH
TRBJ1-4 TRBV5-8 ASSRGTGWELF
TRBJ1-2 TRBV5-1 ASSLERPRDGYT